The 30 T cell receptor beta chains listed next were all sequenced from one sample in a study of T cell changes during pregnancy in multiple sclerosis. The repertoire was sequenced with immunoSEQ multiplex PCR; TCRdb's copy has only in-frame clones and lacks some. The sample contains tens of thousands of clones, around 87% of which appear only once. Sequencing used CD4+ T cells from peripheral blood mononuclear cells, obtained in the second trimester of pregnancy. These receptors were taken from a female donor in good health, enrolled as a control in a pregnancy study.

The rearrangement uses TRBV5-1 and TRBJ1-1; D remains ambiguous. Deletions cut 2 bases from V and 3 bases from J, with 14 bases between. This CDR3 contains 15 residues. In germline, CDR1 is SGHRS, CDR2 YFSETQ. The CDR3 DNA reads TGCGCCAGCAGCTTAGATGACGGTGCGGACACTGAAGCTTTCTTT. As protein: CASSLDDGADTEAFF. Drawing the rest from reference TRBV5-1 and TRBJ1-1, the complete variable domain is KAGVTQTPRYLIKTRGQQVTLSCSPISGHRSVSWYQQTPGQGLQFLFEYFSETQRNKGNFPGRFSGRQFSNSRSEMNVSTLELGDSALYLCASSLDDGADTEAFFGQGTRLTVV.

Concerning this clone itself: Germline and junction disagree at one end, which may indicate a read error. The chain couples TRBV7-9 to TRBJ1-1; 7 bases match TRBD1. The CDR3 extends over 15 amino acids. CDR1 is SEHNR, CDR2 FQNEAQ, per germline (reference sequence). Here the CDR3 reads CASSLIGTVNTEAFF. In DNA form, the CDR3 reads TGTGCCAGCAGCCTTATCGGGACAGTGAATACTGAAGCTTTCTTT.

The chain uses TRBV7-9 and TRBJ1-1; D might be TRBD1 (6 bases). V was trimmed by 1 base and J by 6 bases, leaving 12 bases between them. CDR3 length equals 14 residues. Germline-derived CDR1 and CDR2 are SEHNR and FQNEAQ (reference sequence). CDR3 coding DNA: TGTGCCAGCAGCTTAGTCAGGGGCGTTGCTGAAGCTTTCTTT. This gives the protein CASSLVRGVAEAFF.

The rearrangement joins TRBV7-6 to TRBJ1-1; 7 bases agree with TRBD1. Germline V lookup: CDR1 SGHVS, CDR2 FNYEAQ. This CDR3 contains 14 residues. Trimming cost V 5 bases and J 4 bases; bases outside gene matches: 7. DNA of the CDR3: TGTGCCAGCAGCCTCGGACAGGCCCTCACTGAAGCTTTCTTT. As protein: CASSLGQALTEAFF.

This chain links TRBV6-5 with TRBJ1-5; D is ambiguous. Germline V gene sequence: CDR1 MNHEY, CDR2 SVGAGI. Trimming removed 2 bases from V and 6 bases from J, with 8 bases in between. CDR3 length: 13 residues. This CDR3 is CASSYTAAQPQHF. CDR3 coding DNA: TGTGCCAGCAGTTACACGGCGGCTCAGCCCCAGCATTTT.

The chain combines TRBV5-4 with TRBJ2-1, with D tentatively TRBD1 (5 bases). Germline CDR1 and CDR2: SGHNT and YYREEE (reference sequence). Trimming left V 6 bases short and J 0 bases short, with 13 bases between. The CDR3 contains 15 residues. CDR3 sequence reads: CASTFGASSYNEQFF. CDR3 sequence (DNA): TGTGCCAGCACCTTTGGGGCTAGCTCCTACAATGAGCAGTTCTTC.

This rearrangement joins TRBV5-4 to TRBJ1-2, with D possibly being TRBD1 (5 bases). V was trimmed by 4 bases and J by 1 base, leaving 11 bases between them. The CDR3 consists of 14 residues. Germline CDR1 and CDR2: SGHNT and YYREEE (reference sequence). The chain's CDR3 is CASSNKGFNYGYTF. The CDR3 bases are TGTGCCAGCAGCAATAAGGGGTTTAACTATGGCTACACCTTC.

This clone has more than one count but fewer than ten. J is TRBJ1-1 and V is TRBV28; possibly TRBD1 for D (5 bases). V shed 10 bases and J shed 0 bases, with 15 bases lying between them. CDR1 MDHEN and CDR2 SYDVKM come from the germline V gene. The CDR3 consists of 14 residues. The CDR3 here is CAINRIAMNTEAFF. The CDR3 DNA reads as TGTGCCATCAACAGGATTGCGATGAACACTGAAGCTTTCTTT.

The chain has TRBV7-2 and TRBJ2-7; 12 bases align to TRBD2. The CDR3 has 15 residues. V was clipped by 5 bases and J by 4 bases; unmatched bases: 6. CDR1 and CDR2 from the germline V gene are SGHTA and FQGNSA. Written as DNA, the CDR3 is TGTGCCAGCAGCGCGACTAGCGGGGGTGAATACGAGCAGTACTTC. Translated: CASSATSGGEYEQYF. Based on the CDR3 plus reference TRBV7-2 and TRBJ2-7, the full variable domain is GAGVSQSPSNKVTEKGKDVELRCDPISGHTALYWYRQSLGQGLEFLIYFQGNSAPDKSGLPSDRFSAERTGGSVSTLTIQRTQQEDSAVYLCASSATSGGEYEQYFGPGTRLTVT.

This rearrangement joins TRBV5-1 to TRBJ2-1; TRBD2 agrees at 7 bases. V trimming: 8 bases; J trimming: 5 bases; junction bases outside the gene matches: 13. Germline CDR1 and CDR2: SGHRS and YFSETQ. The CDR3 consists of 15 residues. In DNA, the CDR3 is TGCGCCAGTCAGGCACCGGGACTAAGAAACAATGAGCAGTTCTTC. This codes for CASQAPGLRNNEQFF. The variable domain in full, completed from reference TRBV5-1 and TRBJ2-1, reads KAGVTQTPRYLIKTRGQQVTLSCSPISGHRSVSWYQQTPGQGLQFLFEYFSETQRNKGNFPGRFSGRQFSNSRSEMNVSTLELGDSALYLCASQAPGLRNNEQFFGPGTRLTVL.

The chain links TRBV18 to TRBJ1-1, with no clear D. The germline V and J ends were trimmed by 6 bases and 3 bases, with 11 bases remaining between them. In germline, CDR1 is KGHSH, CDR2 LQKENI. The CDR3 is 13 residues long. DNA for the CDR3: TGTGCCAGCTCGTCAACCGGGGACACTGAAGCTTTCTTT. Its protein product is CASSSTGDTEAFF.

This clone was observed a single time. This sequence joins TRBV7-9 and TRBJ1-1; 7 positions match TRBD1. Losses at the gene ends were 4 bases for V and 5 bases for J; bases not matched to a gene: 7. CDR1 is SEHNR, CDR2 FQNEAQ, per germline (reference sequence). The CDR3 length is 14 residues. Here the CDR3 reads CASSSKDRRTEAFF. Written as DNA, the CDR3 is TGTGCCAGCAGCTCCAAGGACAGGAGGACTGAAGCTTTCTTT.

J is TRBJ2-5 and V is TRBV18, with unresolved D. The V gene's germline CDR1 is KGHSH and CDR2 LQKENI. This CDR3 spans 12 amino acids. V lost 5 bases to trimming and J lost 5 bases, with 9 bases between them. The CDR3 sequence is CASSSPQETQYF. The CDR3 DNA reads as TGTGCCAGCTCATCCCCTCAGGAGACCCAGTACTTC.

The chain is built from TRBV7-9 and TRBJ1-4; perhaps TRBD1 as D (5 bases). From germline, CDR1 is SEHNR and CDR2 FQNEAQ (reference sequence). CDR3 length: 14 residues. Trimming removed 1 base at V and 6 bases at J, with 9 bases between. CDR3 bases: TGTGCCAGCAGCTTAGACAGGTGGGATGAAAAACTGTTTTTT. Translating it yields CASSLDRWDEKLFF.

This clone was recorded only once. The chain recombines TRBV28 with TRBJ1-2; D gene unclear. The CDR3 runs 15 residues. CDR1 MDHEN and CDR2 SYDVKM come from the germline V gene. The germline V and J ends were trimmed by 2 bases and 1 base, with 11 bases remaining between them. This CDR3 is CASSLNFPVNYGYTF. CDR3 nucleotide sequence: TGTGCCAGCAGTTTAAACTTTCCGGTTAACTATGGCTACACCTTC.

The chain couples TRBV25-1 to TRBJ2-2; 8 bases are a match to TRBD1. The CDR3 length is 17 residues. The germline CDR1 and CDR2 sequences are MGHDK and SYGVNS. V shed 6 bases and J 5 bases; nucleotides not matched to a gene: 14. The CDR3 here is CASRDTGQGSRTGELFF. As DNA, the CDR3 is TGTGCCAGCAGGGATACCGGACAGGGTAGTAGGACCGGGGAGCTGTTTTTT.

The chain combines TRBV7-6 with TRBJ2-3; no clear D. The CDR3 covers 16 residues. From germline, CDR1 is SGHVS and CDR2 FNYEAQ. The V and J ends lost 4 bases and 2 bases respectively, with 16 bases between them. CDR3: CASSSGDSALTDTQYF. Here the CDR3 DNA reads TGTGCCAGCAGCTCCGGTGACTCAGCTCTCACAGATACGCAGTATTTT.

V gene TRBV9 combines with J gene TRBJ2-2; 9 bases are shared with TRBD2. Per germline, CDR1 SGDLS and CDR2 YYNGEE. The CDR3 runs to 18 residues. The J segment lost 2 bases and the V segment lost 3 bases, leaving 11 bases of the junction unmatched. CDR3 nucleotides: TGTGCCAGCAGCGCCACCATGGGGGGACTAGCCAACACCGGGGAGCTGTTTTTT. The encoded protein is CASSATMGGLANTGELFF.

V and J are TRBV6-5 and TRBJ1-2; 7 nucleotides match TRBD1. V lost 0 bases, J lost 0 bases, and 4 bases stayed unmatched. This CDR3 has 16 amino acids. Germline lookup yields CDR1 MNHEY and CDR2 SVGAGI. This CDR3 reads CASSYSRGPPNYGYTF. For the CDR3, the DNA is TGTGCCAGCAGTTACTCGAGGGGGCCTCCTAACTATGGCTACACCTTC.

The chain joins TRBV29-1 to TRBJ2-7; 12 nucleotides line up with TRBD2. From germline, CDR1 is SQVTM and CDR2 ANQGSEA. The CDR3 totals 13 residues. The junction had 4 bases not matched to a gene; V was cut back by 7 bases and J by 3 bases. The CDR3 DNA reads as TGCAGCGCCGGACTAGCGGGGAACTACGAGCAGTACTTC. This codes for CSAGLAGNYEQYF.

In its sample, this clone was seen once. This chain links TRBV2 with TRBJ1-1; no firm D call. This CDR3 comprises 14 residues. Germline CDR1 reads SNHLY; CDR2 reads FYNNEI. V shed 1 base and J shed 1 base, with 7 bases lying between them. The CDR3 DNA sequence: TGTGCCAGCAGTGAAGTCCGGGGGAACACTGAAGCTTTCTTT. Encoded protein: CASSEVRGNTEAFF.

J is TRBJ2-2 and V is TRBV25-1, with TRBD2 matching over 12 bases. Germline V gives CDR1 MGHDK, CDR2 SYGVNS. The CDR3 is 16 residues long. J was trimmed by 5 bases and V by 4 bases; bases with no gene match: 5. In DNA, the CDR3 is TGTGCCAGCAGTGCGGCCGGGACTAGCGGGACCGGGGAGCTGTTTTTT. Protein sequence: CASSAAGTSGTGELFF.

The chain has TRBV27 and TRBJ2-5; 7 nucleotides match TRBD1. From germline, CDR1 is MNHEY and CDR2 SMNVEV (reference sequence). V shed 9 bases and J 1 base; nucleotides not matched to a gene: 2. The CDR3 contains 12 residues. The DNA of the CDR3 is TGTGCCAGTGGGACAGTCCAAGAGACCCAGTACTTC. Its protein product is CASGTVQETQYF.

This chain links TRBV5-6 with TRBJ2-1, with D unclear. The V gene's germline CDR1 is SGHDT and CDR2 YYEEEE. V was trimmed by 4 bases and J by 5 bases, leaving 13 bases between them. The CDR3 sequence is 14 residues long. The CDR3 nucleotides are TGTGCCAGCAGCCCGATGGGCGCCAACAATGAGCAGTTCTTC. The encoded protein is CASSPMGANNEQFF. Full variable domain (missing parts from reference TRBV5-6 and TRBJ2-1): DAGVTQSPTHLIKTRGQQVTLRCSPKSGHDTVSWYQQALGQGPQFIFQYYEEEERQRGNFPDRFSGHQFPNYSSELNVNALLLGDSALYLCASSPMGANNEQFFGPGTRLTVL.

This chain links TRBV7-3 with TRBJ1-1; 7 bases are shared with TRBD1. Unmatched junction bases numbered 17, after V lost 5 bases and J lost 11 bases. Looked up from germline, CDR1 is SGHTA and CDR2 is FQGTGA. CDR3 length: 15 residues. Written as DNA, the CDR3 is TGTGCCAGCAGCCCATATCCGGCCCCAACAGGGGAGGCTTTCTTT. Translation: CASSPYPAPTGEAFF.

J is TRBJ1-1 and V is TRBV2; D gene unclear. V was shortened by 0 bases and J by 4 bases, with 9 bases between the two germline ends. The CDR3 runs to 14 residues. Germline values: CDR1 SNHLY, CDR2 FYNNEI. CDR3 sequence reads: CASSEARGATEAFF. Here the CDR3 DNA reads TGTGCCAGCAGTGAAGCTCGCGGTGCCACTGAAGCTTTCTTT.

This chain links TRBV9 with TRBJ1-3, with a tentative D call TRBD1 (5 bases). This CDR3 comprises 15 residues. CDR1 is SGDLS and CDR2 is YYNGEE in the germline V gene. The V and J ends lost 0 bases and 2 bases respectively, with 9 bases between them. CDR3 protein: CASSVGGGTGNTIYF. CDR3 nucleotides: TGTGCCAGCAGCGTAGGGGGGGGAACTGGAAACACCATATATTTT. The entire variable domain, with the rest obtained from reference TRBV9 and TRBJ1-3, is as follows: DSGVTQTPKHLITATGQRVTLRCSPRSGDLSVYWYQQSLDQGLQFLIQYYNGEERAKGNILERFSAQQFPDLHSELNLSSLELGDSALYFCASSVGGGTGNTIYFGEGSWLTVV.

The chain uses TRBV4-2 and TRBJ1-2; D remains ambiguous. The CDR3 is 15 amino acids. Germline V gene data show CDR1 as LGHNA and CDR2 as YNFKEQ. V lost 0 bases to trimming and J lost 7 bases, with 15 bases between them. The CDR3 coding sequence is TGTGCCAGCAGCCAAGAAGACATCGGACGGGGTGGCTACACCTTC. The encoded protein is CASSQEDIGRGGYTF.

Judged by abundance, this clone is medium-sized (0.01 to 0.1%). The chain is built from TRBV19 and TRBJ1-2; 7 bases match TRBD1. The germline V gene encodes CDR1 LNHDA and CDR2 SQIVND (reference sequence). This CDR3 contains 15 residues. V dropped 1 base and J dropped 7; count of bases not matched to a gene: 9. The CDR3 nucleotides read TGTGCCAGTAGTATAGCCCCAGGGGGGATCGGTGGCTACACCTTC. It yields the protein CASSIAPGGIGGYTF.

The chain recombines TRBV4-3 with TRBJ1-2, with 10 bases identical to TRBD1. This CDR3 is built from 14 residues. Germline values: CDR1 LGHNA, CDR2 YSLEER. The V segment lost 1 base and the J segment 8 bases; nucleotides outside the gene matches: 4. The CDR3 sequence is CASSQGDRGRGYTF. The DNA of the CDR3 is TGCGCCAGCAGCCAAGGGGACAGGGGCAGGGGCTACACCTTC.